This entry features one TCR beta chain sequence. The antigen this receptor binds is unknown. The record has no base qualities; no much larger clone is one base away. Genomic DNA was extracted with the DNeasy Blood and Tissue Kit from 10,000 to 100,000 sorted cells per subset. The immunoSEQ service sequenced and mapped the TCRbeta V-J or V-D-J regions, with each sample reaching coverage above 9x. From the authors' description of their analysis: Analysis was limited to productive rearrangements exported from the immunoSEQ Analyzer platform, and clonality was evaluated on the 500 most abundant clones. The Morisita-Horn similarity index and the Jaccard index were used to quantify repertoire overlap between populations. Morisita-Horn similarity between CD8 T-cell subset TCR repertoires was measured in six or seven cancer patients. Sourced from immuneACCESS, this table was stored by TCRdb with only in-frame sequences that have V and J called. A share of the clones is absent; for the studies checked, an unresolved V gene accounts for under half, and the remainder has no known explanation. V and J calls and clone size come straight from that table; D and trimming were deduced from the DNA. Here the sample has about 17,000 clones; under 95% occur a single time. The ten largest clones represent 4.3% of the sample.

No therapy was being received by patients at the time of sample collection, although prior treatments had ranged from chemotherapy, radiotherapy, surgery and immunotherapy to none. After thawing, cells were enriched for T lymphocytes using a negative-selection kit, with EpCAM beads added for tumor-infiltrating lymphocytes. Memory CD8 T cells were sorted as CD8+CD4-CD45RA- cells regardless of CCR7 expression. Before analysis, peripheral blood mononuclear cells were isolated on a Ficoll-Paque PLUS gradient and cryopreserved. Populations were sorted to about 99% purity on a FACSAria II, and cell pellets were frozen for TCR sequencing without culture. This entry comes from a study of CD39 and CD103 CD8 tumor-infiltrating T cells (dated by TCRdb to the late 2010s). About the full investigation: An HPV-positive HNSCC, an HPV-negative HNSCC, an ovarian cancer and a melanoma patient were represented in the repertoire comparisons shown. Repertoires of CD8 TIL subsets defined by CD103 and CD39 were compared with peripheral memory CD8 T cells by TCRbeta CDR3 deep sequencing.

Points the paper makes about the study in general: Compared with DN and SP CD8 TILs and with blood memory CD8 T cells, DP CD8 TILs appeared more oligoclonal, with the top 30 clonotypes covering about 50-86%. Clonotypes from DP TILs were seldom detected in blood or uninvolved lymph node, while clonotypes from DN TILs overlapped to a large extent with peripheral memory CD8 repertoires.

The sample was CD8+ T cells sorted from blood. This sample's cell subset or site label indicates: total memory CD8 T cells (CD45RA-CCR7+/-) from blood or uninvolved lymph node. The receptor was derived from a human donor with head and neck squamous cell carcinoma.

The DNA sequence reads TGTGCCAGCTGGATTCCAACAGACGAAGTCTCTGGAAACACCATATATTTT. Its protein reads: CASWIPTDEVSGNTIYF. The chain is encoded by TRBV2 joined to TRBJ1-3; a confident D gene designation cannot be given. CDR1 and CDR2 (SNHLY, FYNNEI) derive from the germline V gene. From the cysteine up to the phenylalanine, the CDR3 has a length of 17 residues. CDR3 DNA is the only sequence kept; it has 51 bases, read in frame from the first base. V is clipped by 8 bases and J by 0 bases, and the sequence between their germline boundaries is 20 bases long.